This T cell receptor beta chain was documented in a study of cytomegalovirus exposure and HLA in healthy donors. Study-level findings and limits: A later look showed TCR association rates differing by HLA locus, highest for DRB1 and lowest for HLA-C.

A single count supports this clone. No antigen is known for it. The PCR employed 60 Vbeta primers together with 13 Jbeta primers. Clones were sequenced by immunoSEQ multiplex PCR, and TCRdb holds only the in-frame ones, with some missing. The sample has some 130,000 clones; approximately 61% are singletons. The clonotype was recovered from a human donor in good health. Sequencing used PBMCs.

CDR3: CASSSPRAENTEAFF. The CDR3 bases are TGTGCCAGCAGTTCTCCCAGGGCGGAGAACACTGAAGCTTTCTTT. The chain carries TRBV28 and TRBJ1-1; a weak D match, TRBD1 (5 bases). CDR3 length: 15 residues. V lost 4 bases and J lost 1, with 13 bases in between. In germline, CDR1 is MDHEN, CDR2 SYDVKM.